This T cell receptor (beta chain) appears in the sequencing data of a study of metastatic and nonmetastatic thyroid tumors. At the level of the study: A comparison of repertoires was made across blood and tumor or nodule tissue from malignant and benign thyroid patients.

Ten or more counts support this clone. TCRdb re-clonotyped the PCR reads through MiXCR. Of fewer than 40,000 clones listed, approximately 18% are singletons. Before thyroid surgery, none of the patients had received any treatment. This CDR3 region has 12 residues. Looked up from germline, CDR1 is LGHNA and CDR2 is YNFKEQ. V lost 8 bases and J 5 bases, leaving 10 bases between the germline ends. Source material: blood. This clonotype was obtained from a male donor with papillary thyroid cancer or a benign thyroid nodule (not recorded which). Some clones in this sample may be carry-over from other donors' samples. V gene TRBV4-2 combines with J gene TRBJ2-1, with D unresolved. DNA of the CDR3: TGTGCCAGCCGTGGTAATAACAATGAGCAGTTCTTC. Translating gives CASRGNNNEQFF.